This T cell receptor (beta chain) was captured in a study of breast tumors, draining lymph nodes, adjacent tissues (dated by TCRdb to about 2016). About the investigation overall: TCR beta repertoires were compared across tumor, adjacent nontumor tissue and axillary lymph nodes obtained from breast cancer patients. In human breast cancer, the study set out to evaluate how tumor, surrounding tissue and draining lymph node repertoires relate to one another and whether T cells may move between these sites.

The study at large found these results: Rather than being directly demonstrated, the conclusion that tumor T cells originate in lymph nodes was presented as consistent with a hypothesis. Tumor T-cell repertoires showed less diversity than lymph node repertoires and more diversity than nontumor tissue repertoires, and tumor T-cell repertoires showed preferential V and J gene usage. In luminal-like breast cancer, tumor and nontumor tissue repertoires resembled each other significantly more than in basal-like breast cancer. The data were considered consistent with most tumor T cells being derived from the lymph node and subsequently expanding within tumor tissue.

Via the germline V gene, CDR1 is ENHRY and CDR2 SYGVKD. The CDR3 sequence holds 11 residues, the cysteine and phenylalanine included. This entry keeps only the CDR3 DNA: 33 bases, framed from base 1. Compared with germline, V lacks 10 bases and J lacks 4 bases; bases without a gene match: 2. Of note for this clonotype: Its cognate antigen has yet to be identified. Qualities for individual bases were not recorded, and no much larger clone is one base off.

Sequencing was carried out with an Illumina HiSeq 2000. Multiplex PCR amplification was used to build the TCR beta chain libraries. The amplified TCR beta chain products were analyzed by high-throughput sequencing. The public reads were run again by TCRdb, first through fastp at Q25 and then through MiXCR, and only productive beta chains were kept. Each CDR3 protein gets just one entry, which takes the most common genes and DNA from the rows behind it. This sample lists roughly 23,000 distinct CDR3 sequences; under 75% were detected once. Of the sample, roughly 21% is held by the ten largest clones. Adjacent samples were composed of nontumor breast tissue surrounding the tumor.

Sequenced material: tumor-adjacent breast tissue. The sequence was obtained from a female donor with breast cancer. Some clones in this sample may be carry-over from other donors' samples. The V and J segments used are TRBV10-3 and TRBJ2-5, and 8 bases in between align with TRBD1. The CDR3 reads CATGQGETQYF. The nucleotide sequence is given as TGTGCCACTGGACAGGGAGAGACCCAGTACTTC.